This T cell receptor beta chain derives from a study of cytomegalovirus exposure and HLA in healthy donors. Findings and limits, study-wide: There were reportedly fewer N-insertions in an Asian-associated ancestry cluster than the approximately 700-donor mean, in a later analysis.

V dropped 3 bases and J dropped 6 bases, with 9 bases sitting between them. This CDR3 has 13 residues. CDR1 LNHDA and CDR2 SQIVND come from the germline V gene (reference sequence). The PCR contained 60 Vbeta and 13 Jbeta primers. The repertoire was sequenced with immunoSEQ multiplex PCR; TCRdb's copy has only in-frame clones and lacks some. The data show 83,000 or so clones, roughly 80% seen once. This clone was detected once. Its antigen remains unknown. The V call is TRBV19, the J call TRBJ1-5; D remains ambiguous. The source is a man between 25 and 39 years old in good health and CMV-seropositive. Sample: PBMCs. The CDR3 protein is CASSIEGGQPQHF. The CDR3 nucleotides read TGTGCCAGTAGTATCGAGGGAGGTCAGCCCCAGCATTTT.